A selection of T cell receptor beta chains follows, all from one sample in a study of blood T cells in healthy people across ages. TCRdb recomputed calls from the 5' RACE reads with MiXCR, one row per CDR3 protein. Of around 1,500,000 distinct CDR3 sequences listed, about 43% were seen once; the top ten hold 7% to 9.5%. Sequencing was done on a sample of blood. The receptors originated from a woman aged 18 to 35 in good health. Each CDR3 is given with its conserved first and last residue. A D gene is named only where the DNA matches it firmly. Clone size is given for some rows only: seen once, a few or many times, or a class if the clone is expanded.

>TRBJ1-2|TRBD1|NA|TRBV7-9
TGTGCCAGCAGCGTTGGACAGGTGTTCTATGGCTACACCTTC
CASSVGQVFYGYTF
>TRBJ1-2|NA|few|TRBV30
TGTGCCTACTACAGGGAATTGGTAATAGAGGGCTACACCTTC
CAYYRELVIEGYTF
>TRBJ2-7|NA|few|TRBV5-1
TGCGCCAGCAGCTTGGTCGTTCCCATCTACGAGCAGTACTTC
CASSLVVPIYEQYF
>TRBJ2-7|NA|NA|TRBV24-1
TGTGCCACCAGTGATCCTGGGACCGAGGAGTGGTCCTACAATGAGCAGTACTTC
CATSDPGTEEWSYNEQYF
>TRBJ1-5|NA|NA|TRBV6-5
TGTGCCAGCAGCTACGGGACAACTTATAGCAATCAGCCCCAGCATTTT
CASSYGTTYSNQPQHF
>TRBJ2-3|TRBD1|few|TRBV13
TGTGCCAGCAAAAACCAGGGGGTTGGCACAGATACGCAGTATTTT
CASKNQGVGTDTQYF
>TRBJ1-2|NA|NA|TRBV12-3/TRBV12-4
TGTGCCAGCAGGCTGACAACGGAAGGCGGCTACACCTTC
CASRLTTEGGYTF
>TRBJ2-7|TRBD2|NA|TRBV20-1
TGCAGTGCGAAGCGGACTAGCGGGCTTTTTCTTTTTGGTGAGCAGTACTTC
CSAKRTSGLFLFGEQYF
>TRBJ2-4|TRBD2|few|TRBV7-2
TGTGCCAGCAGCTTAGTTTTCGAACTAGCGGGAGGTGCCAAAAACATTCAGTACTTC
CASSLVFELAGGAKNIQYF
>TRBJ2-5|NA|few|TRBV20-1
TGCAGTGCTAGAGCTCCCCGTTCAGGGTCAAGGGAGACCCAGTACTTC
CSARAPRSGSRETQYF
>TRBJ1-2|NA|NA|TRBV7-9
TGTGCCAGCAGCTCTCCGCAAGACAAACCCGACTATGGCTACACCTTC
CASSSPQDKPDYGYTF
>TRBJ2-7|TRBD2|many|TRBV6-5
TGTGCCAGCAGTCGCCGGACTAGCGGATCTTACGAGCAGTACTTC
CASSRRTSGSYEQYF
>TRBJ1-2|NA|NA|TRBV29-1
TGCGGCGTTCTTGTCACAGTGTATGGCTACACCTTC
CGVLVTVYGYTF
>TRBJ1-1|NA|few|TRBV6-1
TGTGCCAGCAACCCTGCAGTGAACACTGAAGCTTTCTTT
CASNPAVNTEAFF
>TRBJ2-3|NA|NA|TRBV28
TGTGCCAGCAGTTTAAAACTTGGAACGGAGCCTACCACAGATACGCAGTATTTT
CASSLKLGTEPTTDTQYF
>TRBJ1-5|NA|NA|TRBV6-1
TGTGCCAGCACCGAGTACGGCGGCTGGGCAGTTAATCAGCCCCAGCATTTT
CASTEYGGWAVNQPQHF
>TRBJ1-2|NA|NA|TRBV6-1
TGTGCCAGCAGTCCCACGGGGGGGGCTGAGGGCTACACCTTC
CASSPTGGAEGYTF
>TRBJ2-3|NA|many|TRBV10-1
TGCGCCAGCAGTGAACAGTTTAGCACAGATACGCAGTATTTT
CASSEQFSTDTQYF
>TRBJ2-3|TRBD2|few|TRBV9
TGTGCCAGCAGCCCCCACCCGAAGCTTAGCGGGAGTATTACAGATACGCAGTATTTT
CASSPHPKLSGSITDTQYF
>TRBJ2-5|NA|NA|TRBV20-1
TGCAGTGCTAGAGTTAGGGAGACCCAGTACTTC
CSARVRETQYF
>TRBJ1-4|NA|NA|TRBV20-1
TGCAGTGCTAGAGATCCGGACGCCCATTCTAATGAAAAACTGTTTTTT
CSARDPDAHSNEKLFF
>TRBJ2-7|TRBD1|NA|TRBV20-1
TGCAGTGCTAGGTGGGGGACAGGTCTGGGCGAGCAGTACTTC
CSARWGTGLGEQYF
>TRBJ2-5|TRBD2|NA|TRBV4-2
TGTGCCAGCAGCCCCCTGGCTAGCGGGGAAGAGACCCAGTACTTC
CASSPLASGEETQYF
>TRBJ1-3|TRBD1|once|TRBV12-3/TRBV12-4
TGTGCCAGCAGTTTAGTCCCGGGACAGGGATATTCTGGAAACACCATATATTTT
CASSLVPGQGYSGNTIYF
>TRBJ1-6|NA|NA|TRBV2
TGTGCCAGCAGTGACCCAGGGGAAACCCTCCACTTT
CASSDPGETLHF
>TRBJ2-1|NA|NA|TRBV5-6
TGTGCCAGCAGCTCCTACAGCAGCTCCTACAATGAGCAGTTCTTC
CASSSYSSSYNEQFF
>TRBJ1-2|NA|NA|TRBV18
TGTGCCAGCTCACCGGGCAGTCCCGAGGCTAACTATGGCTACACCTTC
CASSPGSPEANYGYTF
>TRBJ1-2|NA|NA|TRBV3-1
TGTGCCAGCAGCCAGGTTAGGGGGATCACCTTC
CASSQVRGITF
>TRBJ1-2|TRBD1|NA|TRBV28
TGTGCCAGCAGACCCCTGTCGGGACAGATTTATGGCTACACCTTC
CASRPLSGQIYGYTF
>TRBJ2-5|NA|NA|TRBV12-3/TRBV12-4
TGTGCCAGCAGTTTGCGGTACAATGAGCAGTACTTC
CASSLRYNEQYF
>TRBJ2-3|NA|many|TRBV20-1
TGCAGTGCTAGAGACTCTAGCACAGATACGCAGTATTTT
CSARDSSTDTQYF
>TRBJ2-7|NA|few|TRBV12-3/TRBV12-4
TGTGCCAGCAGTCCGCTTCCCTCCTACGAGCAGTACTTC
CASSPLPSYEQYF
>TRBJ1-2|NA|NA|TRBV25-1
TGTGCCAGCAGGGCCGACCAGGGTCCGTATGGCTACACCTTC
CASRADQGPYGYTF
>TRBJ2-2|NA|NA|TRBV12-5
TGTGCTAGTGGTCCCCTCCAGCAGGGAAACACCGGGGAGCTGTTTTTT
CASGPLQQGNTGELFF
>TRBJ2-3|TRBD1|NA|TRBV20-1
TGCAGTGCTAGAGCCCCGGTTGGACGGGACAGGGGGCGGAGGGTCGCAACAGATACGCAGTATTTT
CSARAPVGRDRGRRVATDTQYF
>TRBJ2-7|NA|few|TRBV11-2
TGTGCCAGCAGCTTAGGTGGGGGAACCTACAATGAGCAGTACTTC
CASSLGGGTYNEQYF
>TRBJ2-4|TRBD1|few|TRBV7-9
TGTGCCAGCAGCTCACAGGGGGCTTGGACCAAAAACATTCAGTACTTC
CASSSQGAWTKNIQYF
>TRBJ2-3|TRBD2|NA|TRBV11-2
TGTGCCAGCAGCCTCATTTTTAAATCGCTAGCGGGTGAATCAGATGCGCAGTATTTT
CASSLIFKSLAGESDAQYF
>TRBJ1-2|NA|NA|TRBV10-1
TGCGCCAGCAGGGACCCTACGACAGAAAACTATGGCTACACCTTC
CASRDPTTENYGYTF
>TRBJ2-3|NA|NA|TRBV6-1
TGTGCCAGCAGGGGCCAGACAGATACGCAGTATTTT
CASRGQTDTQYF
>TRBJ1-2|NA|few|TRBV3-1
TGTGCCAGCAGCCGGGCGGACAGTAACTATGGCTACACCTTC
CASSRADSNYGYTF
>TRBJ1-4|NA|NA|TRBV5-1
TGCGCCAGCAGCCCCGATACTAATGAAAAACTGTTTTTT
CASSPDTNEKLFF
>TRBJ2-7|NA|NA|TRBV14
TGTGCCAGCAGCCAGCAATTGGGGTACGAGCAGTACTTC
CASSQQLGYEQYF
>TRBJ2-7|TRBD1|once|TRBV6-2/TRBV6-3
TGTGCCAGCAGTTACGGAGGGACAGGCTCCTACGAGCAGTACTTC
CASSYGGTGSYEQYF
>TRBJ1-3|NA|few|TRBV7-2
TGTGCCAGCAGCGCAGGACAGTTAGGAGTTGGAAACACCATATATTTT
CASSAGQLGVGNTIYF
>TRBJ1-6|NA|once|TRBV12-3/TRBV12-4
TGTGCCAGCAGCGTGGGAAGCGTCGGGATGATCCACTTT
CASSVGSVGMIHF
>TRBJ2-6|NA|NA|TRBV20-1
TGCAGTGCTTCCGGGGGCTCTGGGGCCAACGTCCTGACTTTC
CSASGGSGANVLTF
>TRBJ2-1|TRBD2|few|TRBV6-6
TGTGCCAGCAGTAGGACTAGCGGGAGCTGGGGTGAGCAGTTCTTC
CASSRTSGSWGEQFF
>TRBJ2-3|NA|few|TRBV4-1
TGCGCCAGCAGCCAAGATGCAGACGGGGGTGATACGCAGTATTTT
CASSQDADGGDTQYF
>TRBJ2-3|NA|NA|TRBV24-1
TGTGCCACCAGTGGGAACGACAGAAGCACAGATACGCAGTATTTT
CATSGNDRSTDTQYF
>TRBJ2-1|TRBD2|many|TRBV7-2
TGTGCCAGCAGCTTAGCGACTAGCGGGAGTTATGAGCAGTTCTTC
CASSLATSGSYEQFF
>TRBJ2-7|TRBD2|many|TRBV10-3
TGTGCCATCAGTCTCCAGACTAGCTACGACGAGCAGTACTTC
CAISLQTSYDEQYF
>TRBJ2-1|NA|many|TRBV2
TGTGCCAGCAGTGATGGGGTCTGGGGGCAGTTCTTC
CASSDGVWGQFF
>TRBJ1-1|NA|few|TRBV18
TGTGCCAGCTCACCACCATCCGGGGATGGGACTGAAGCTTTCTTT
CASSPPSGDGTEAFF
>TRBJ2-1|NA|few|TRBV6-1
TGTGCCAGCACCCTAAATATAGGGGAGCAGTTCTTC
CASTLNIGEQFF
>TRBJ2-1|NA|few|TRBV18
TGTGCCAGCTCACCTAGACAGGGAGGGAGCAATGAGCAGTTCTTC
CASSPRQGGSNEQFF
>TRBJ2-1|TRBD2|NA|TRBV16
TGTGCCAGCAGCCAATCGGGCAGCGGGGGGGCCTACAATGAGCAGTTCTTC
CASSQSGSGGAYNEQFF
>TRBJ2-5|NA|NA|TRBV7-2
TGTGCCAGCAGCTTAGACCCGGGGGTATCAGAGACCCAGTACTTC
CASSLDPGVSETQYF
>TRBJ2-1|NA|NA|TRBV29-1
TGCAGCGGTGCTGAGTATGAGCAGTTCTTC
CSGAEYEQFF